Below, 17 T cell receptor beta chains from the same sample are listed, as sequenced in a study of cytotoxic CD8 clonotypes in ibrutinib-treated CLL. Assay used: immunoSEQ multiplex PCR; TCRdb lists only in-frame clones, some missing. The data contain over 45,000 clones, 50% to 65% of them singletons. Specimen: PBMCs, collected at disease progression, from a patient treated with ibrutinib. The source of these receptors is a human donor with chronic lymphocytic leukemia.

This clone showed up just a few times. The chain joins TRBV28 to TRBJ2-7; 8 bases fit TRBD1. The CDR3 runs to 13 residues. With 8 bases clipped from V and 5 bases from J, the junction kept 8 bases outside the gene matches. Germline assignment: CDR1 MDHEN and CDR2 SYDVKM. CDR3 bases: TGTGCCAGCCTTAGACAGGGGAGCCACGAGCAGTACTTC. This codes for CASLRQGSHEQYF.

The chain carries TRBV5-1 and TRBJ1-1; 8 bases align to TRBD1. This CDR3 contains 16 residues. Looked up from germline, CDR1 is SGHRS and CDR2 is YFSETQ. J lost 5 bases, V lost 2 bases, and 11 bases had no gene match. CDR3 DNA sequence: TGCGCCAGCAGCTTTAAAATGGGACAGGTAGGGACTGAAGCTTTCTTT. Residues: CASSFKMGQVGTEAFF.

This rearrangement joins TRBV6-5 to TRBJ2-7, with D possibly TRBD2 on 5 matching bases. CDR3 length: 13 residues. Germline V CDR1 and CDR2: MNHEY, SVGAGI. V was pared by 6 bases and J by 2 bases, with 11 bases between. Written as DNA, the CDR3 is TGTGCCAGCAGAAGGACTTTAACCTACGAGCAGTACTTC. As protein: CASRRTLTYEQYF.

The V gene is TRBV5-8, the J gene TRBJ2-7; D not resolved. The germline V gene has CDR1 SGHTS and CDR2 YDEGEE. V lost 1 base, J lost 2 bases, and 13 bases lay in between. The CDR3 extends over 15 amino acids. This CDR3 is CASSLYETETYEQYF. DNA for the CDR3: TGTGCCAGCAGCTTGTACGAGACGGAGACCTACGAGCAGTACTTC.

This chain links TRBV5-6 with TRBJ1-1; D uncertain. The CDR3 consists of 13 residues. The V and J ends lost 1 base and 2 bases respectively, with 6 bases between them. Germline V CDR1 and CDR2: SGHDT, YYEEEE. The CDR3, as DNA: TGTGCCAGCAGCTTGCGGGGAAACACTGAAGCTTTCTTT. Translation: CASSLRGNTEAFF.

The CDR3: CASSLGQLGGAFF. The DNA for the CDR3 is TGTGCCAGCAGCTTGGGACAGCTGGGGGGAGCTTTCTTT. The V and J genes are TRBV5-6 and TRBJ1-1, with D possibly being TRBD1 (5 bases). V lost 0 bases to trimming and J lost 10 bases, with 13 bases between them. The CDR3 loop spans 13 amino acids. The V gene's germline CDR1 is SGHDT and CDR2 YYEEEE. Drawing the rest from reference TRBV5-6 and TRBJ1-1, the complete variable domain is DAGVTQSPTHLIKTRGQQVTLRCSPKSGHDTVSWYQQALGQGPQFIFQYYEEEERQRGNFPDRFSGHQFPNYSSELNVNALLLGDSALYLCASSLGQLGGAFFGQGTRLTVV.

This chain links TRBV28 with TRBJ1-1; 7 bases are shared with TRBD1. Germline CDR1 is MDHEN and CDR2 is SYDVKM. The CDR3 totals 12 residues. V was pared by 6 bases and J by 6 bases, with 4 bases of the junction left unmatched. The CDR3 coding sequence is TGTGCCAGCAGGGAGGGGGCAGCTGAAGCTTTCTTT. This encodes CASREGAAEAFF.

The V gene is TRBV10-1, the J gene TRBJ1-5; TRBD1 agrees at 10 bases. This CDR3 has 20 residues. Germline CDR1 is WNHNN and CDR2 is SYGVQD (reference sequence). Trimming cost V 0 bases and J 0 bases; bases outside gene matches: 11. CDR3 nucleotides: TGCGCCAGCAGTGAGTCATCCCCGGGACAGGGGATCAATAGCAATCAGCCCCAGCATTTT. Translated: CASSESSPGQGINSNQPQHF.

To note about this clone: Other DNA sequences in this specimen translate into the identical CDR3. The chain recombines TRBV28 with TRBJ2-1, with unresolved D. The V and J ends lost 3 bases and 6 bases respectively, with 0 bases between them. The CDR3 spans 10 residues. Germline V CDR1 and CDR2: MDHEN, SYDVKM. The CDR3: CASSFNEQFF. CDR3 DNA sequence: TGTGCCAGCAGTTTCAATGAGCAGTTCTTC.

The CDR3 DNA follows: TGTGCCAGCAGCTTAGGGATAGGACAGGGACGAGGCTACACCTTC. Amino acids: CASSLGIGQGRGYTF. The V call is TRBV7-9, the J call TRBJ1-2; 8 bases fit TRBD1. The V and J ends lost 1 base and 8 bases, in that order; junction bases with no gene match: 9. The germline gives CDR1 SEHNR, CDR2 FQNEAQ (reference sequence). The CDR3 is 15 amino acids.

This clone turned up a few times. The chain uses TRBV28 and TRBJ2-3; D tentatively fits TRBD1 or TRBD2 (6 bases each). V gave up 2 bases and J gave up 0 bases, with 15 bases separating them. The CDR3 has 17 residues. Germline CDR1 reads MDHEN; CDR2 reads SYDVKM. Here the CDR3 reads CASSLGGGPFSTDTQYF. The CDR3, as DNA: TGTGCCAGCAGTTTAGGAGGGGGACCCTTCAGCACAGATACGCAGTATTTT.

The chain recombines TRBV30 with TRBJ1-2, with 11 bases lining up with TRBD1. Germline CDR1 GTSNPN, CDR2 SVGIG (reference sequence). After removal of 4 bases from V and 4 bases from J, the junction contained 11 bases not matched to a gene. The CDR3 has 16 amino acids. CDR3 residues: CAWNTARTGGGYGYTF. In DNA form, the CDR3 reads TGTGCCTGGAACACCGCCCGGACAGGGGGCGGCTATGGCTACACCTTC.

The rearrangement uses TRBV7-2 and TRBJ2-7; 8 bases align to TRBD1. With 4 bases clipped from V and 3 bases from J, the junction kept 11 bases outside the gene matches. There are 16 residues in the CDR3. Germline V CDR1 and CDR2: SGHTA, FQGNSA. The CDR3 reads CASSWVPGGDYYEQYF. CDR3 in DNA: TGTGCCAGCAGCTGGGTACCAGGGGGCGACTACTACGAGCAGTACTTC. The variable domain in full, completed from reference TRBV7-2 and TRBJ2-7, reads GAGVSQSPSNKVTEKGKDVELRCDPISGHTALYWYRQSLGQGLEFLIYFQGNSAPDKSGLPSDRFSAERTGGSVSTLTIQRTQQEDSAVYLCASSWVPGGDYYEQYFGPGTRLTVT.

The CDR3 sequence is CASSSQGASQETQYF. The DNA for the CDR3 is TGTGCCAGCAGCTCGCAGGGGGCTTCCCAAGAGACCCAGTACTTC. V is TRBV5-6 and J is TRBJ2-5; 8 nucleotides line up with TRBD1. Germline lookup yields CDR1 SGHDT and CDR2 YYEEEE. The CDR3 loop spans 15 amino acids. V lost 3 bases, J lost 1 base, and 5 bases stayed unmatched.

CDR3 in amino acids: CASSFREGKLFF. The CDR3 nucleotides are TGTGCCAGCAGCTTCCGGGAGGGAAAACTGTTTTTT. J is TRBJ1-4 and V is TRBV7-2; D call uncertain. Looked up from germline, CDR1 is SGHTA and CDR2 is FQGNSA. This CDR3 comprises 12 residues. The V end lost 3 bases, the J end lost 10 bases, and 9 bases lay between the germline ends.

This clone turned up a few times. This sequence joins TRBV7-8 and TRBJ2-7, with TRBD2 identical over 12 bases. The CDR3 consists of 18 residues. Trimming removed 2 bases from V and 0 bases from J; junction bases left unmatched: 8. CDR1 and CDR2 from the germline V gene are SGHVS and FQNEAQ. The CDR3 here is CASSLLLAGGSSSYEQYF. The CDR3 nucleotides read TGTGCCAGCAGCTTACTACTAGCGGGAGGTTCCAGCTCCTACGAGCAGTACTTC.

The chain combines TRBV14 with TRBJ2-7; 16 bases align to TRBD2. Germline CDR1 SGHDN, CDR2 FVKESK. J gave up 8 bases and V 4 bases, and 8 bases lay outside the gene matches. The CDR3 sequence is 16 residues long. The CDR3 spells CASSPLGTSGGEKQYF. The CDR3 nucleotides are TGTGCCAGCAGCCCCCTTGGGACTAGCGGGGGGGAAAAGCAGTACTTC.